The text below deals with one TCR beta chain. Its target is unknown. Amplification used 60 Vbeta primers and 13 Jbeta primers. Some clones are missing from TCRdb's copy, which holds only in-frame ones; the method was immunoSEQ multiplex PCR. The sample consists of 200,000 to 250,000 clones, roughly 80% of them appearing once. The sample belongs to a study of cytomegalovirus exposure and HLA in healthy donors. The study's findings and limits: Researchers reported in a later analysis that a missense DCLRE1C variant was tied to TCR beta V- and J-gene trimming. Associated with HLA alleles at 0.05 false discovery rate in a later analysis were approximately 17,000 TCR beta sequences. An analysis done earlier found most TCR beta V segments productive about 87% or about 30% of the time.

The clonotype was recovered from a male donor in good health and CMV-seronegative. Sequencing was carried out using PBMCs.

The CDR3 nucleotides read TGTGCCAGCAGCTTTGGGGGGATTGGTGGCGAGCAGTACTTC. Encoded protein: CASSFGGIGGEQYF. This rearrangement joins TRBV5-6 to TRBJ2-5, with a weak D call TRBD2 (6 bases). The J call is doubtful: the DNA matches TRBJ2-7 better. Germline V gene sequence: CDR1 SGHDT, CDR2 YYEEEE. The length of the CDR3 is 14 residues.